This T cell receptor (beta chain) was captured in a study of T-cell reconstitution after alpha-beta-depleted transplantation in children. Study-level results: Where some patients showed high TCRbeta diversity at day 60, it came from recipient T cells and thymic progenitors that had survived. Among T cells one year after transplant, newly produced cells accounted for most counts and diversity. Reportedly, roughly two months post-transplant, alpha-beta T cells arose from several hundred expanded graft clones.

The table lists this clonotype with a count of one. Its cognate antigen is unknown. Germline V CDR1 and CDR2: MNHEY, SVGAGI. V lost 2 bases and J 3 bases, leaving 16 bases between the germline ends. The CDR3 length is 16 residues. Unique molecular identifiers were incorporated into the prepared TCRbeta library. TCRdb processed the PCR reads anew with MiXCR; each CDR3 protein has one entry. The sample lists around 960,000 distinct CDR3 sequences, under 30% occurring once. J is TRBJ1-1 and V is TRBV6-5; D unclear. The TCR comes from a boy in the first two years of life who had a stem cell transplant for SCID, so the T cells may come from the graft donor. The starting material was PBMCs, mostly from graft donor cells, obtained 360 days after TCRalphabeta/CD19-depleted stem cell transplant. CDR3 sequence reads: CASSYGMRYWDTEAFF. CDR3 nucleotides: TGTGCCAGCAGTTACGGGATGAGGTATTGGGACACTGAAGCTTTCTTT.